These 32 T cell receptor beta chains were all obtained from the same sample, sequenced in a study of blood T cell repertoires in COVID-19. Generated by immunoSEQ multiplex PCR, the TCRdb table keeps only in-frame clones and is missing some. This sample has more than 85,000 clones, with around four fifths found just once. Sequenced: peripheral blood. The receptors come from a man in his sixties or seventies with acute or convalescent COVID-19.

The sample holds one count of this clone. The V call is TRBV18, the J call TRBJ1-5; tentative D call: TRBD1 (5 bases). Germline CDR1 is KGHSH and CDR2 is LQKENI. The V gene lost 2 bases and the J gene lost 2 bases, with 7 bases spanning the gap. CDR3 length: 14 residues. CDR3 coding DNA: TGTGCCAGCTCACCAGGGGGGGGCAATCAGCCCCAGCATTTT. Translated: CASSPGGGNQPQHF.

The rearrangement uses TRBV2 and TRBJ2-1; 7 bases map to TRBD1. Germline values: CDR1 SNHLY, CDR2 FYNNEI. The CDR3 consists of 15 residues. J gave up 10 bases and V 6 bases, and 15 bases lay outside the gene matches. This CDR3 is CASRGGQGVGSEQFF. Written as DNA, the CDR3 is TGTGCCAGCAGAGGGGGTCAGGGGGTTGGATCGGAGCAGTTCTTC.

This clone was recorded a few times. CDR3 sequence (DNA): TGTGCCAGCAGCTCAACAGAGAGAAATGGCTACACCTTC. It translates to CASSSTERNGYTF. V and J are TRBV28 and TRBJ1-2; D remains unclear. There are 13 residues in the CDR3. From germline, CDR1 is MDHEN and CDR2 SYDVKM. V lost 6 bases and J 6 bases, leaving 14 bases between the germline ends.

This clone turned up a few times. The chain has TRBV10-3 and TRBJ2-1, with 11 positions matching TRBD2. V was pared by 3 bases and J by 6 bases, with 4 bases of the junction left unmatched. Germline CDR1 and CDR2: ENHRY and SYGVKD. The CDR3 runs to 15 residues. The CDR3 DNA follows: TGTGCCATCAGTGAAGGGACTAGCGGCAGCAATGAGCAGTTCTTC. It yields the protein CAISEGTSGSNEQFF.

V and J are TRBV6-5 and TRBJ1-1; TRBD1 might be the D (6 bases). Per germline, CDR1 MNHEY and CDR2 SVGAGI. CDR3 length: 14 amino acids. V lost 8 bases and J 3 bases, leaving 16 bases between the germline ends. As DNA, the CDR3 is TGTGCCAGCGTGACCAGGGGATTAGACACTGAAGCTTTCTTT. This sequence encodes CASVTRGLDTEAFF.

The chain combines TRBV28 with TRBJ2-1, with D possibly TRBD1 on 5 matching bases. CDR1 MDHEN and CDR2 SYDVKM come from the germline V gene. Between the trimmed V and J ends, which lost 8 bases and 5 bases, there was a span of 7 bases. There are 11 residues in the CDR3. The CDR3 sequence: CASQGNNEQFF. The CDR3 DNA reads as TGTGCCAGCCAGGGTAACAATGAGCAGTTCTTC.

The table lists this clone with a count of one. V and J are TRBV19 and TRBJ1-1; the match to TRBD1 covers 8 bases. V was clipped by 8 bases and J by 5 bases; unmatched bases: 7. The germline V gene has CDR1 LNHDA and CDR2 SQIVND (reference sequence). The CDR3 is 13 amino acids. The CDR3 region has the DNA TGTGCCAGTTCTGGACAGGGCCGAACTGAAGCTTTCTTT. Residues: CASSGQGRTEAFF.

The rearrangement joins TRBV30 to TRBJ2-7; D is possibly TRBD2 (6 bases). V lost 2 bases and J lost 0, with 11 bases in between. Looked up from germline, CDR1 is GTSNPN and CDR2 is SVGIG (reference sequence). CDR3 length: 14 residues. CDR3 loop: CAWSKRVGSYEQYF. The CDR3 coding sequence is TGTGCCTGGAGTAAGCGGGTAGGCTCCTACGAGCAGTACTTC. Full variable domain (missing parts from reference TRBV30 and TRBJ2-7): SQTIHQWPATLVQPVGSPLSLECTVEGTSNPNLYWYRQAAGRGLQLLFYSVGIGQISSEVPQNLSASRPQDRQFILSSKKLLLSDSGFYLCAWSKRVGSYEQYFGPGTRLTVT.

This clone was detected a few times. The chain uses TRBV12-3 or TRBV12-4 and TRBJ2-7, with D possibly TRBD1 on 5 matching bases. Trimming took off 4 bases at V and 2 bases at J, with 9 bases between the two ends. The CDR3 consists of 13 residues. The CDR3, as DNA: TGTGCCAGCAGTTCCCAACAGGCCTACGAGCAGTACTTC. This sequence encodes CASSSQQAYEQYF.

The rearrangement uses TRBV11-2 and TRBJ2-1, with D unclear. Trimming took 2 bases from V and 14 from J, leaving 13 bases between them. This CDR3 comprises 12 residues. Germline V lookup: CDR1 SGHAT, CDR2 FQNNGV. In nucleotides, the CDR3 is TGTGCCAGCAGCTTAAACTTTGGCGGAGAGTTCTTC. Translating gives CASSLNFGGEFF. Using reference TRBV11-2 and TRBJ2-1 for the parts outside the CDR3, the full variable domain is EAGVAQSPRYKIIEKRQSVAFWCNPISGHATLYWYQQILGQGPKLLIQFQNNGVVDDSQLPKDRFSAERLKGVDSTLKIQPAKLEDSAVYLCASSLNFGGEFFGPGTRLTVL.

The chain joins TRBV30 to TRBJ1-2, with D possibly being TRBD1 (6 bases). V was trimmed by 5 bases and J by 2 bases, leaving 15 bases between them. The CDR3 is 14 amino acids. Germline loops: CDR1 GTSNPN, CDR2 SVGIG (reference sequence). The CDR3 reads CAWGEQGRNYGYTF. CDR3 sequence (DNA): TGTGCCTGGGGTGAACAGGGAAGAAACTATGGCTACACCTTC.

The gene calls are TRBV5-6 and TRBJ2-5; D is unclear. This CDR3 is 11 amino acids long. Germline V gives CDR1 SGHDT, CDR2 YYEEEE. V lost 4 bases and J lost 4, with 5 bases in between. Here the CDR3 DNA reads TGTGCCAGCAGCCAGTCAGAGACCCAGTACTTC. It translates to CASSQSETQYF.

The genes are TRBV6-5 and TRBJ1-3; D is uncertain. Germline loops: CDR1 MNHEY, CDR2 SVGAGI. V was clipped by 0 bases and J by 0 bases, with 6 bases between them. CDR3 length: 15 residues. CDR3 sequence reads: CASSYSRDSGNTIYF. CDR3 DNA sequence: TGTGCCAGCAGTTACTCCCGGGACTCTGGAAACACCATATATTTT.

The genes are TRBV7-3 and TRBJ1-5; D not certain. The CDR3 totals 12 residues. V lost 6 bases, J lost 3 bases, and 6 bases lay in between. Looked up from germline, CDR1 is SGHTA and CDR2 is FQGTGA. DNA of the CDR3: TGTGCCAGCAGTCCCTACAATCAGCCCCAGCATTTT. It encodes CASSPYNQPQHF.

DNA for the CDR3: TGTGCCAGCAGCCGTTGGGGGCCCGAGGGCACTGAAGCTTTCTTT. Translated: CASSRWGPEGTEAFF. V gene TRBV6-5 combines with J gene TRBJ1-1; tentative D call: TRBD1 (6 bases). Trimming shortened V by 6 bases and J by 4 bases, and 18 bases separated the two germline ends. The CDR3 covers 15 residues. Germline V gives CDR1 MNHEY, CDR2 SVGAGI.

V is TRBV14 and J is TRBJ2-1, with TRBD2 matching over 9 bases. Germline loops: CDR1 SGHDN, CDR2 FVKESK. Losses at the gene ends were 4 bases for V and 7 bases for J; bases not matched to a gene: 8. This CDR3 has 15 amino acids. CDR3 sequence: CASSLTLAGANEQFF. CDR3 coding DNA: TGTGCCAGCAGCCTGACCTTAGCGGGAGCGAATGAGCAGTTCTTC.

This chain uses TRBV4-2 with TRBJ2-3, with D unresolved. Trimming cost V 0 bases and J 5 bases, with 6 bases left between them. The CDR3 spans 13 residues. From germline, CDR1 is LGHNA and CDR2 YNFKEQ. The CDR3 nucleotides are TGTGCCAGCAGCCAAGATTGGAGAGATACGCAGTATTTT. This translates into CASSQDWRDTQYF.

The rearrangement links TRBV24-1 to TRBJ1-1; D unclear. There are 13 residues in the CDR3. The V gene lost 8 bases and the J gene lost 3 bases, with 12 bases spanning the gap. Germline CDR1 KGHDR, CDR2 SFDVKD. Here the CDR3 DNA reads TGTGCCACCAAGGGTCCGGGATACACTGAAGCTTTCTTT. Residues: CATKGPGYTEAFF.

The V and J genes are TRBV12-3 or TRBV12-4 and TRBJ1-5; D uncertain. The CDR3 contains 12 residues. The V gene lost 6 bases and the J gene lost 6 bases, with 9 bases spanning the gap. CDR3 in amino acids: CASRSFGQPQHF. The DNA of the CDR3 is TGTGCCAGCAGATCCTTCGGTCAGCCCCAGCATTTT.

This clone has only a few counts. The V call is TRBV19, the J call TRBJ1-6, with D tentatively TRBD1 (5 bases). The CDR3 consists of 12 residues. Germline CDR1 and CDR2: LNHDA and SQIVND (reference sequence). V was cut by 8 bases and J by 17 bases, with 19 bases left in between. In DNA, the CDR3 is TGTGCCAGTCGCGACCTAGACAGCCCTGTCCACTTT. Translation gives CASRDLDSPVHF.

The rearrangement joins TRBV28 to TRBJ1-2; D gene ambiguous. From germline, CDR1 is MDHEN and CDR2 SYDVKM. Trimming removed 4 bases at V and 7 bases at J, with 7 bases between. This CDR3 is 11 amino acids long. The DNA for the CDR3 is TGTGCCAGCAGTTCGGGTCGTGGCTACACCTTC. Translating it yields CASSSGRGYTF.

The chain uses TRBV9 and TRBJ2-1, with D perhaps TRBD1 (6 bases). The germline CDR1 and CDR2 sequences are SGDLS and YYNGEE. V lost 7 bases and J lost 4, with 15 bases in between. The CDR3 length is 14 residues. DNA of the CDR3: TGTGCCAGCCGTGAGGGGGACGAATACAATGAGCAGTTCTTC. Translated, it gives CASREGDEYNEQFF.

The chain employs TRBV12-3 or TRBV12-4 and TRBJ1-1; no definite D call. The V gene lost 3 bases and the J gene lost 1 base, with 6 bases spanning the gap. The CDR3 length is 13 residues. CDR3 protein: CASSFAPNTEAFF. The CDR3 region has the DNA TGTGCCAGCAGTTTTGCGCCGAACACTGAAGCTTTCTTT.

This clone was seen once. This CDR3 is CASSSTTAPGEQYF. CDR3 bases: TGCGCCAGCAGTTCGACTACCGCGCCTGGCGAGCAGTACTTC. The chain couples TRBV4-1 to TRBJ2-7, with D perhaps TRBD2 (5 bases). The CDR3 length is 14 residues. The germline gives CDR1 MGHRA, CDR2 YSYEKL. V lost 6 bases and J 6 bases, leaving 18 bases between the germline ends.

This chain joins TRBV9 and TRBJ1-5, with a possible D match to TRBD1 (5 bases). Germline CDR1 is SGDLS and CDR2 is YYNGEE. Trimming cost V 8 bases and J 1 base, with 7 bases left between them. CDR3 length equals 12 residues. DNA of the CDR3: TGTGCCAGACAGGACAGCAATCAGCCCCAGCATTTT. Its protein is CARQDSNQPQHF.

The CDR3 region is CASRGQGGQTQYF. The CDR3 region has the DNA TGTGCCAGCAGGGGACAGGGCGGACAGACCCAGTACTTC. The chain links TRBV12-3 or TRBV12-4 to TRBJ2-5; 9 nucleotides line up with TRBD1. The trim removed 6 bases at V and 6 bases at J, leaving 5 bases unmatched. The CDR3 extends over 13 amino acids.

This rearrangement joins TRBV7-2 to TRBJ1-2; 8 bases fit TRBD1. Trimming cost V 5 bases and J 4 bases; bases outside gene matches: 12. In germline, CDR1 is SGHTA, CDR2 FQGNSA. The length of the CDR3 is 16 residues. CDR3 residues: CASSTGSGTGGYGYTF. The DNA of the CDR3 is TGTGCCAGCAGCACTGGTTCCGGGACAGGCGGCTATGGCTACACCTTC.

This chain uses TRBV6-5 with TRBJ1-1; D remains ambiguous. Trimming shortened V by 6 bases and J by 0 bases, and 14 bases separated the two germline ends. CDR1 MNHEY and CDR2 SVGAGI come from the germline V gene. This CDR3 is 15 amino acids long. CDR3 DNA sequence: TGTGCCAGCAGGAACGCTGTCACGGTGAACACTGAAGCTTTCTTT. It specifies CASRNAVTVNTEAFF.

The J gene is TRBJ2-3, the V gene TRBV5-1; 10 nucleotides line up with TRBD1. The CDR3 totals 16 residues. Per the germline V gene, CDR1 is SGHRS and CDR2 is YFSETQ. The chain's CDR3 is CASVPGGTGGTDTQYF. CDR3 DNA sequence: TGCGCGAGTGTTCCCGGGGGGACAGGGGGCACAGATACGCAGTATTTT.

The CDR3 protein is CASSGTGNQPQHF. Written as DNA, the CDR3 is TGTGCCAGTAGTGGGACAGGAAATCAGCCCCAGCATTTT. V gene TRBV19 combines with J gene TRBJ1-5; TRBD1 matches 8 bases. The V gene end was trimmed by 5 bases and the J gene end by 4 bases; junction bases not matched to a gene: 1. The germline CDR1 and CDR2 sequences are LNHDA and SQIVND (reference sequence). This CDR3 contains 13 residues.

This chain links TRBV19 with TRBJ1-6, with TRBD1 identical over 8 bases. This CDR3 comprises 14 residues. The V gene's germline CDR1 is LNHDA and CDR2 SQIVND (reference sequence). V gave up 7 bases and J gave up 13 bases; unmatched junction bases: 12. CDR3 coding DNA: TGTGCCAGTACCTCGACAGGGGCAAGGGGTCCCCTCCACTTT. Amino acid sequence: CASTSTGARGPLHF.

The genes are TRBV30 and TRBJ1-6; D is uncertain. Trimming cost V 6 bases and J 3 bases, with 12 bases left between them. The CDR3 is made up of 14 amino acids. Germline CDR1 reads GTSNPN; CDR2 reads SVGIG (reference sequence). This chain's CDR3 is CACLNSGYNSPLHF. The CDR3 DNA is TGTGCCTGCCTCAACAGCGGCTATAATTCACCCCTCCACTTT.